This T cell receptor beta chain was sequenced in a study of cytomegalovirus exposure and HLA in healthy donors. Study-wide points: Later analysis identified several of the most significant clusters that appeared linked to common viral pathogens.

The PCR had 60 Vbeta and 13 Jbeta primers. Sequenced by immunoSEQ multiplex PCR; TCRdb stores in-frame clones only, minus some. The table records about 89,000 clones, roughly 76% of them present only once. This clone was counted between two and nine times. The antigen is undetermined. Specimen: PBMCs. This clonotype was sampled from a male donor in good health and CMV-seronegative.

Written as DNA, the CDR3 is TGTGCCAGCGGCGACATCTTCATGAACACTGAAGCTTTCTTT. This codes for CASGDIFMNTEAFF. The rearrangement links TRBV2 to TRBJ1-1, with D uncertain. CDR3 size: 14 residues. Trimming took off 8 bases at V and 0 bases at J, with 13 bases between the two ends. Germline V CDR1 and CDR2: SNHLY, FYNNEI.